This T cell receptor (beta chain) emerged from a study of beta chain features in type 1 diabetes. Study in general: Age, gender, cell numbers and subset yield matched between patients and controls.

The entirety of the isolated RNA underwent reverse transcription, so expressed TCRB transcripts were sequenced. TCRdb keeps only in-frame clones here, not all; method: immunoSEQ multiplex PCR. The sample lists roughly 170,000 clones, about 13% occurring once. The study, taken as a whole, reports: Short templates might get an advantage during PCR, and this would be equal in patients and controls. Sequencing used cDNA, and cells with high TCR expression could therefore be over-represented.

V was cut by 1 base and J by 3 bases, with 10 bases left in between. CDR1 SQVTM and CDR2 ANQGSEA come from the germline V gene. The CDR3 contains 14 residues. Many counts were recorded for this clone. Its target is unknown. The sequencing input was central memory CD4+ T cells from blood. The V call is TRBV29-1, the J call TRBJ2-1, with D possibly matching TRBD2 (6 bases). The receptor was derived from a woman in her late teens or twenties in good health. CDR3 DNA sequence: TGCAGCGTTGAAGTCGCGGGACTCTACAATGAGCAGTTCTTC. It is translated as CSVEVAGLYNEQFF.